The 18 T cell receptor beta chains in this list originate from one sample, sequenced in a study of cytomegalovirus exposure and HLA in healthy donors. The table came from immunoSEQ multiplex PCR; TCRdb's copy has only in-frame clones and leaves some out. The table lists approximately 300,000 clones, 87% of them singletons. The sequenced sample consisted of PBMCs. The receptors were sampled from a woman aged 25 to 39 in good health and CMV-seropositive.

This sequence joins TRBV28 and TRBJ1-1; D unresolved. In germline, CDR1 is MDHEN, CDR2 SYDVKM. The germline V and J ends were trimmed by 8 bases and 0 bases, with 16 bases remaining between them. The CDR3 covers 15 residues. In nucleotides, the CDR3 is TGTGCCAGCCTCGACGAGCGACGGCTGAACACTGAAGCTTTCTTT. It yields the protein CASLDERRLNTEAFF.

This clone occurred a few times. The CDR3 spells CSAIRVTEAFF. CDR3 DNA sequence: TGCAGTGCTATCAGGGTCACTGAAGCTTTCTTT. The chain recombines TRBV20-1 with TRBJ1-1; tentatively, D is TRBD1 (5 bases). V was shortened by 4 bases and J by 4 bases, with 7 bases between the two germline ends. The CDR3 length is 11 residues. Germline V CDR1 and CDR2: DFQATT, SNEGSKA (reference sequence).

The genes are TRBV27 and TRBJ2-1, with 7 bases that match TRBD1. The CDR3 runs 12 residues. J was trimmed by 9 bases and V by 5 bases; bases with no gene match: 4. The germline gives CDR1 MNHEY, CDR2 SMNVEV (reference sequence). The CDR3 region has the DNA TGTGCCAGCAGTACAGGGGTTAGTGAGCAGTTCTTC. Protein sequence: CASSTGVSEQFF.

The genes are TRBV6-6 and TRBJ1-1; no clear D. The CDR3 has 12 amino acids. In germline, CDR1 is MNHNY, CDR2 SVGAGI (reference sequence). V shed 0 bases and J shed 8 bases, with 7 bases lying between them. As DNA, the CDR3 is TGTGCCAGCAGTTACTCCGCAGACGAAGCTTTCTTT. It translates to CASSYSADEAFF.

Here the CDR3 reads CATTTGGSTGELFF. CDR3 nucleotide sequence: TGTGCCACCACGACGGGAGGGAGCACCGGGGAGCTGTTTTTT. The chain uses TRBV15 and TRBJ2-2, with 8 bases aligning to TRBD2. J was trimmed by 4 bases and V by 7 bases; bases with no gene match: 5. The CDR3 extends over 14 amino acids. The germline V gene has CDR1 LNHNV and CDR2 YYDKDF (reference sequence). Full variable domain (rest looked up from reference TRBV15 and TRBJ2-2): DAMVIQNPRYQVTQFGKPVTLSCSQTLNHNVMYWYQQKSSQAPKLLFHYYDKDFNNEADTPDNFQSRRPNTSFCFLDIRSPGLGDTAMYLCATTTGGSTGELFFGEGSRLTVL.

The chain links TRBV30 to TRBJ1-3; possibly TRBD1 for D (5 bases). The CDR3 sequence is 16 residues long. Trimming took 0 bases from V and 0 from J, leaving 12 bases between them. Per germline, CDR1 GTSNPN and CDR2 SVGIG (reference sequence). As DNA, the CDR3 is TGTGCCTGGAGTGTACGGGGGATCTCCTCTGGAAACACCATATATTTT. It encodes CAWSVRGISSGNTIYF. The entire variable domain, with the rest obtained from reference TRBV30 and TRBJ1-3, is as follows: SQTIHQWPATLVQPVGSPLSLECTVEGTSNPNLYWYRQAAGRGLQLLFYSVGIGQISSEVPQNLSASRPQDRQFILSSKKLLLSDSGFYLCAWSVRGISSGNTIYFGEGSWLTVV.

This chain joins TRBV6-5 and TRBJ1-1; D ambiguous. Trimming removed 0 bases from V and 3 bases from J, with 11 bases in between. Germline CDR1 MNHEY, CDR2 SVGAGI. This CDR3 comprises 15 residues. The CDR3 DNA reads as TGTGCCAGCAGTTACTCGGACCCGGGGTACACTGAAGCTTTCTTT. Translation gives CASSYSDPGYTEAFF.

The J gene is TRBJ1-1, the V gene TRBV5-1; D perhaps matches TRBD1 (6 bases). Per germline, CDR1 SGHRS and CDR2 YFSETQ. Deletions cut 4 bases from V and 3 bases from J, with 10 bases between. This CDR3 is 13 amino acids long. The CDR3 loop reads CASSGGQYTEAFF. In nucleotides, the CDR3 is TGCGCCAGCAGCGGTGGACAGTACACTGAAGCTTTCTTT.

J is TRBJ2-5 and V is TRBV16; D unresolved. Germline lookup yields CDR1 KGHSY and CDR2 FQNENV. The CDR3 runs to 16 residues. V lost 1 base, J lost 2 bases, and 14 bases lay in between. The CDR3 DNA is TGTGCCAGCAGCCAATTGAGGAACGGACCTCAAGAGACCCAGTACTTC. This codes for CASSQLRNGPQETQYF. The full variable domain, its missing parts supplied by reference TRBV16 and TRBJ2-5, is GEEVAQTPKHLVRGEGQKAKLYCAPIKGHSYVFWYQQVLKNEFKFLISFQNENVFDETGMPKERFSAKCLPNSPCSLEIQATKLEDSAVYFCASSQLRNGPQETQYFGPGTRLLVL.

This clone was recorded once. In nucleotides, the CDR3 is TGTGCCAGATCAGGGGATCACGAGCAGTACTTC. As protein: CARSGDHEQYF. The rearrangement uses TRBV6-4 and TRBJ2-7, with D tentatively TRBD1 (6 bases). This CDR3 has 11 amino acids. V shed 9 bases and J shed 5 bases, with 11 bases lying between them. Germline CDR1 reads MRHNA; CDR2 reads SNTAGT.

V is TRBV2 and J is TRBJ2-1, with D possibly matching TRBD2 (6 bases). Germline CDR1 is SNHLY and CDR2 is FYNNEI. Trimming shortened V by 7 bases and J by 0 bases, and 19 bases separated the two germline ends. The CDR3 runs to 17 residues. This CDR3 is CASTQGREASSYNEQFF. The CDR3 DNA sequence: TGTGCCAGCACCCAGGGAAGGGAGGCAAGCTCCTACAATGAGCAGTTCTTC.

The chain couples TRBV28 to TRBJ2-7; D is possibly TRBD2 (6 bases). Germline V gives CDR1 MDHEN, CDR2 SYDVKM. V gave up 5 bases and J gave up 3 bases, with 17 bases separating them. The CDR3 runs 15 residues. The CDR3 sequence: CASSPPGRPNYEQYF. Here the CDR3 DNA reads TGTGCCAGCAGTCCCCCGGGGAGGCCTAACTACGAGCAGTACTTC. The entire variable domain, with the rest obtained from reference TRBV28 and TRBJ2-7, is as follows: DVKVTQSSRYLVKRTGEKVFLECVQDMDHENMFWYRQDPGLGLRLIYFSYDVKMKEKGDIPEGYSVSREKKERFSLILESASTNQTSMYLCASSPPGRPNYEQYFGPGTRLTVT.

J is TRBJ2-3 and V is TRBV6-1, with TRBD2 as a possible D gene (6 bases). Germline lookup yields CDR1 MNHNS and CDR2 SASEGT. This CDR3 has 15 residues. Trimming left V 6 bases short and J 2 bases short, with 15 bases between. CDR3 region: CASSNTEGFTDTQYF. The CDR3 nucleotides are TGTGCCAGCAGCAACACGGAGGGGTTCACAGATACGCAGTATTTT.

The chain has TRBV7-2 and TRBJ2-3; 8 nucleotides agree with TRBD2. The junction had 13 bases not matched to a gene; V was cut back by 7 bases and J by 4 bases. This CDR3 has 16 residues. Germline assignment: CDR1 SGHTA and CDR2 FQGNSA. The CDR3 region has the DNA TGTGCCAGCATCCCGGGACTAGGGAACCACCCAGATACGCAGTATTTT. Its translation: CASIPGLGNHPDTQYF.

The chain employs TRBV4-2 and TRBJ2-2, with 14 bases lining up with TRBD2. V trimming: 3 bases; J trimming: 7 bases; junction bases outside the gene matches: 10. CDR1 and CDR2 from the germline V gene are LGHNA and YNFKEQ. The CDR3 is made up of 18 amino acids. The CDR3 DNA is TGTGCCAGCAGCCACCCCGGCGTGGGACTAGCGGGAGTCGGGGAGCTGTTTTTT. Encoded protein: CASSHPGVGLAGVGELFF.

The V call is TRBV9, the J call TRBJ2-1; TRBD2 might be the D (5 bases). This CDR3 comprises 11 residues. Germline CDR1 is SGDLS and CDR2 is YYNGEE. V was shortened by 0 bases and J by 10 bases, with 5 bases between the two germline ends. Here the CDR3 reads CASSVAGEQFF. The CDR3 DNA reads TGTGCCAGCAGCGTAGCGGGGGAGCAGTTCTTC. Full variable domain (rest looked up from reference TRBV9 and TRBJ2-1): DSGVTQTPKHLITATGQRVTLRCSPRSGDLSVYWYQQSLDQGLQFLIQYYNGEERAKGNILERFSAQQFPDLHSELNLSSLELGDSALYFCASSVAGEQFFGPGTRLTVL.

The V call is TRBV27, the J call TRBJ2-1, with D uncertain. V was cut by 5 bases and J by 8 bases, with 19 bases left in between. Germline V gene lookup returns CDR1 MNHEY and CDR2 SMNVEV (reference sequence). This CDR3 has 15 amino acids. The CDR3 nucleotides are TGTGCCAGCAGTCTTCAGCGAGTCCTTCGCGATGAGCAGTTCTTC. Amino acids: CASSLQRVLRDEQFF.

The rearrangement joins TRBV6-5 to TRBJ1-2; D not resolved. In germline, CDR1 is MNHEY, CDR2 SVGAGI. Trimming pared 0 bases from V and 3 bases from J, leaving 14 bases between. This CDR3 is built from 16 residues. The DNA for the CDR3 is TGTGCCAGCAGTTACTCGATCTTGAAGAGGGACTATGGCTACACCTTC. Translation: CASSYSILKRDYGYTF.